The T cell receptor beta chain under discussion was sequenced for a study of cytomegalovirus exposure and HLA in healthy donors. Study observations and caveats: The authors listed over 150 TCR beta chains as cytomegalovirus-associated.

A word on this clone: Antigen unknown.

The PCR made use of 60 Vbeta and 13 Jbeta primers. Using immunoSEQ multiplex PCR, the repertoire was profiled, and TCRdb retains in-frame clones only, with some absent. The sample has fewer than 250,000 clones, around 79% seen once. The origin of this receptor is a woman aged 18 to 35 in good health and CMV-seronegative. The source material was PBMCs.

CDR3 loop: CASSPQRTGTDEAFF. CDR3 sequence (DNA): TGTGCCAGCTCACCACAAAGAACCGGGACAGATGAAGCTTTCTTT. The gene calls are TRBV18 and TRBJ1-1; 7 bases align to TRBD1. The CDR3 consists of 15 residues. Looked up from germline, CDR1 is KGHSH and CDR2 is LQKENI. J gave up 7 bases and V 1 base, and 9 bases lay outside the gene matches.